This T cell receptor beta chain is drawn from a study of T cells after yellow fever vaccination. Study outcomes and limitations: It was the secondary response that reached its peak faster, day 5 versus 15, but it was weaker.

The V and J ends lost 3 bases and 4 bases respectively, with 9 bases between them. The CDR3 has 13 residues. TCRdb itself ran the 5' RACE reads through MiXCR, one entry per CDR3 protein. The table shows under 600,000 distinct CDR3 sequences, with 21% occurring only once. Concerning this clonotype: No antigen is known for it.

The sequence was collected from a young man who received the YFV17D yellow fever vaccine. Specimen: PBMCs, collected 21 days after the first yellow fever vaccination. The chain carries TRBV12-3 or TRBV12-4 and TRBJ1-1; D unclear. The CDR3 nucleotides are TGTGCCAGCAGTTTGGAGGTTTCCACTGAAGCTTTCTTT. It is translated as CASSLEVSTEAFF.